This T cell receptor beta chain was obtained from a study of T cells expressing NK-cell markers. TCRdb reprocessed the 5' RACE reads, keeping one entry per CDR3 protein, no DNA. The sample has over 150,000 distinct CDR3 sequences. The germline CDR1 and CDR2 sequences are MNHNS and SASEGT. The CDR3 is 12 amino acids. Sequenced sample: blood T cells: a sorted CD56 or NKG2C T cell subset, CD4+ or CD8+ T cells, or bulk PBMC T cells (not recorded which). The origin of this receptor is a woman between 45 and 65 years old in good health. This chain links TRBV6-1 with TRBJ1-2; as DNA is missing, the TRBD1 call by TCRdb cannot be tested. The CDR3 loop is CAETGGSDGYTF.